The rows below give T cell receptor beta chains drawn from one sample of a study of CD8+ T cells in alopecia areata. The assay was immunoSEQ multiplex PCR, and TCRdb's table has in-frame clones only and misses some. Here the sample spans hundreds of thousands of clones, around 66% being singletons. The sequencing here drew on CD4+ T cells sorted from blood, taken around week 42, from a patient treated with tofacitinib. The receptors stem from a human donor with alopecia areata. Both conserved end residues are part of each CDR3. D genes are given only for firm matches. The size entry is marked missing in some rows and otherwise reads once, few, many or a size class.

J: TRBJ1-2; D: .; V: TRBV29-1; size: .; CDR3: CSVPQGTPNYGYTF; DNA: TGCAGCGTTCCCCAGGGGACCCCTAACTATGGCTACACCTTC
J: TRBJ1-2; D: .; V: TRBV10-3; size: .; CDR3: CAISESGGGLDGYTF; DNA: TGTGCCATCAGTGAGTCCGGTGGAGGACTGGATGGCTACACCTTC
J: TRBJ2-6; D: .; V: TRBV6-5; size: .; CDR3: CASTLSGANVLTF; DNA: TGTGCCAGCACCCTCTCTGGGGCCAACGTCCTGACTTTC
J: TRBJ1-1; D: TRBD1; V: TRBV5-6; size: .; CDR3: CASSGAGGSTEAFF; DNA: TGTGCCAGCAGCGGGGCAGGGGGTTCCACTGAAGCTTTCTTT
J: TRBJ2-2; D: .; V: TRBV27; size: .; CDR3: CASSLGGVNTGELFF; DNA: TGTGCCAGCAGTTTAGGCGGGGTGAACACCGGGGAGCTGTTTTTT
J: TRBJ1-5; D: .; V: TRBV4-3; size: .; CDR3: CASSQGPITGNQPQHF; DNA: TGCGCCAGCAGCCAAGGACCGATCACGGGCAATCAGCCCCAGCATTTT
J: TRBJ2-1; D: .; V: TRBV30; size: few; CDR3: CAWSVFIPGEQFF; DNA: TGTGCCTGGAGTGTTTTCATACCGGGTGAGCAGTTCTTC
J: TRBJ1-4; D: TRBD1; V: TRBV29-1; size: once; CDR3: CSVQGMTGLDEKLFF; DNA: TGCAGCGTCCAGGGCATGACAGGGTTAGATGAAAAACTGTTTTTT
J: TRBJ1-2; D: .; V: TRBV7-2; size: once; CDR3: CASSPSADANYGYTF; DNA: TGTGCCAGCAGCCCTAGTGCGGATGCTAACTATGGCTACACCTTC
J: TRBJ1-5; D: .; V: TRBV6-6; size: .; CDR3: CASSPRGTGGNQPQHF; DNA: TGTGCCAGCAGCCCCAGAGGGACGGGGGGCAATCAGCCCCAGCATTTT
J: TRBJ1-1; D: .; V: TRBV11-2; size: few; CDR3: CASSFQASGSTEAFF; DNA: TGTGCCAGCAGCTTTCAGGCCTCAGGGAGCACTGAAGCTTTCTTT
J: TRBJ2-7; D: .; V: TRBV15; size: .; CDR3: CATSRDGSSYEQYF; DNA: TGTGCCACCAGCAGAGATGGCAGCTCCTACGAGCAGTACTTC
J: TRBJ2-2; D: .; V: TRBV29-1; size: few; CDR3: CSVDRGATGELFF; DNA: TGCAGCGTTGACAGGGGTGCCACCGGGGAGCTGTTTTTT
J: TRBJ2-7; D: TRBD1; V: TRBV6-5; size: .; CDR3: CASQSGQGVYEQYF; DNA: TGTGCCAGTCAATCGGGACAGGGGGTCTACGAGCAGTACTTC
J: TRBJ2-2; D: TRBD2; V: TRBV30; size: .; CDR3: CAWSRGGRGTGELFF; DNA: TGTGCCTGGAGCCGGGGGGGCCGAGGCACCGGGGAGCTGTTTTTT
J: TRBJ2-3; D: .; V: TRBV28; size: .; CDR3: CASRTSTDTQYF; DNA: TGTGCCAGCAGAACCAGCACAGATACGCAGTATTTT
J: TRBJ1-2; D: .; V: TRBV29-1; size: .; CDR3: CSVEEGGDTRAF; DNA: TGCAGCGTTGAAGAGGGGGGCGACACACGCGCCTTC
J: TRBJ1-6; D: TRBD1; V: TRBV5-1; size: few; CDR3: CASSLQPGQGIPLHF; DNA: TGCGCCAGCAGCTTGCAACCGGGACAGGGAATACCCCTCCACTTT
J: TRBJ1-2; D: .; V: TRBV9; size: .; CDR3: CASRPTENYGYTF; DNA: TGTGCCAGCAGACCGACAGAGAACTATGGCTACACCTTC
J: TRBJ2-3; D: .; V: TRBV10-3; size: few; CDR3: CAISEPQGTQYF; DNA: TGTGCCATCAGTGAGCCGCAGGGTACGCAGTATTTT
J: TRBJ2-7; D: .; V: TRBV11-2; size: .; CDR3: CASSRLGSPTYEQYF; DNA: TGTGCCAGCAGCCGGCTTGGGAGTCCCACCTACGAGCAGTACTTC
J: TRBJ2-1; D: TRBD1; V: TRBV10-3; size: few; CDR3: CAISWDREGEQFF; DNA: TGTGCCATCAGTTGGGACAGGGAGGGTGAGCAGTTCTTC
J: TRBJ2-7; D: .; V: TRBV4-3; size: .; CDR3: CASSQDAPNSVNEQYF; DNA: TGCGCCAGCAGCCAAGACGCGCCGAATTCTGTCAACGAGCAGTACTTC
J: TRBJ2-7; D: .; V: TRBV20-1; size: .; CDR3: CSATGDDEQYF; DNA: TGCAGTGCTACAGGGGACGACGAGCAGTACTTC
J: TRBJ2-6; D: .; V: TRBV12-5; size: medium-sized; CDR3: CASGLPFGGSSGANVLTF; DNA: TGTGCTAGTGGTTTGCCCTTTGGGGGATCCTCTGGGGCCAACGTCCTGACTTTC
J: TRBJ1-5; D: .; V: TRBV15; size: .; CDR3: CATSMGFYNQPQHF; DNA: TGTGCCACCAGCATGGGTTTTTACAATCAGCCCCAGCATTTT
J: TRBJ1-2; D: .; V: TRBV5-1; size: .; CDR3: CASSFGRVDGYTF; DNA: TGCGCCAGCAGCTTCGGAAGGGTGGATGGCTACACCTTC
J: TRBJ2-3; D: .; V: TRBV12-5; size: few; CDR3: CASGLGPSTDTQYF; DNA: TGTGCTAGTGGTCTGGGGCCGTCCACAGATACGCAGTATTTT
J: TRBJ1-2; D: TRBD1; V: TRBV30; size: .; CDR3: CAWSVGTGYGYTF; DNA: TGTGCCTGGAGTGTGGGGACAGGCTATGGCTACACCTTC
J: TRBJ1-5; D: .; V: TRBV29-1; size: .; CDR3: CSAGQPNQPQHF; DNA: TGCAGCGCAGGACAGCCCAATCAGCCCCAGCATTTT
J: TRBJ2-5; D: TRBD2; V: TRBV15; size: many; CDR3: CATSRDRASGGEGETQYF; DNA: TGTGCCACCAGCAGAGATCGAGCTTCAGGCGGGGAGGGAGAGACCCAGTACTTC
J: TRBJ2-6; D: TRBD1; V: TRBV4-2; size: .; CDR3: CASSQFGQGFFGANVLTF; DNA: TGTGCCAGCAGCCAGTTTGGACAGGGCTTTTTTGGGGCCAACGTCCTGACTTTC
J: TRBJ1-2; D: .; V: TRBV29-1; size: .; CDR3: CSVAGRAKQGYTF; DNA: TGCAGCGTCGCGGGACGGGCAAAACAAGGCTACACCTTC
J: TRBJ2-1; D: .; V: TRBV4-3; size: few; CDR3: CASSPGLAGEQFF; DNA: TGCGCCAGCAGCCCCGGGTTGGCGGGGGAGCAGTTCTTC
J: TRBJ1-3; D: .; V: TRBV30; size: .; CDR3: CAWSREIGNTIYF; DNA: TGTGCCTGGAGTAGGGAAATTGGAAACACCATATATTTT
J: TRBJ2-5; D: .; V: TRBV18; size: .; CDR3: CASSPLRGSQETQYF; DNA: TGTGCCAGCTCACCACTCCGTGGGAGTCAAGAGACCCAGTACTTC
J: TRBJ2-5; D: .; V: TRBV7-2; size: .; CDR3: CASSLDLTDQETQYF; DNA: TGTGCCAGCAGCTTAGATCTAACAGACCAAGAGACCCAGTACTTC
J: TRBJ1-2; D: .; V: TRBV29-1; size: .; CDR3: CSDSQGNYGYTF; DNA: TGCAGCGACTCCCAGGGAAACTATGGCTACACCTTC
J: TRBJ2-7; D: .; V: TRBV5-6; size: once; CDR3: CASSLNYEQYF; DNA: TGTGCCAGCAGCTTAAACTACGAGCAGTACTTC
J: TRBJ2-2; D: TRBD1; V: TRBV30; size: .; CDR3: CAWSDDRANSGELFF; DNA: TGTGCCTGGAGTGATGACAGGGCAAATTCCGGGGAGCTGTTTTTT
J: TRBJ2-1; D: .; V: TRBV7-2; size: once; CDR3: CASSLASAIHNEQFF; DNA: TGTGCCAGCAGCTTAGCTTCGGCAATCCACAATGAGCAGTTCTTC